This T cell receptor beta chain originates from a study of T-cell memory formation after mild COVID-19. Looked up from germline, CDR1 is SGHDT and CDR2 is YYEEEE. The length of the CDR3 is 12 residues. Trimming cost V 4 bases and J 5 bases, with 7 bases left between them. This clonotype was seen repeatedly, ten times or more. TCRdb reprocessed the 5' RACE reads with MiXCR, giving one entry per CDR3 protein. This table holds about 290,000 distinct CDR3 sequences, around a sixth found once. The sample taken for sequencing was PBMCs or a T cell subset sorted from them (not recorded which). The receptor was derived from a man between 18 and 35 years old who had mild COVID-19 (a few samples of this study predate the infection). Cell type and time point are not known. This rearrangement joins TRBV5-6 to TRBJ2-1; no reliable D call. The chain's CDR3 is CASSVDHNEQFF. CDR3 coding DNA: TGTGCCAGCAGCGTCGACCACAATGAGCAGTTCTTC.